This passage covers 9 T cell receptor beta chains from one sample sequenced in a study of cytomegalovirus exposure and HLA in healthy donors. The PCR employed 60 Vbeta primers together with 13 Jbeta primers. Assay used: immunoSEQ multiplex PCR; TCRdb lists only in-frame clones, some missing. The table for this sample gives 220,000 or so clones. Sequences were obtained from PBMCs. These TCRs come from a girl between 2 and 10 years old in good health and CMV-seropositive.

This chain connects TRBV5-1 to TRBJ1-1; 9 bases align to TRBD1. Trimming removed 4 bases from V and 1 base from J; junction bases left unmatched: 5. Germline-derived CDR1 and CDR2 are SGHRS and YFSETQ. The CDR3 runs 15 residues. CDR3 sequence (DNA): TGCGCCAGCAGCCCGCCGACAGGGGGGAACACTGAAGCTTTCTTT. As protein: CASSPPTGGNTEAFF. Combining the CDR3 with reference TRBV5-1 and TRBJ1-1 gives the whole variable domain KAGVTQTPRYLIKTRGQQVTLSCSPISGHRSVSWYQQTPGQGLQFLFEYFSETQRNKGNFPGRFSGRQFSNSRSEMNVSTLELGDSALYLCASSPPTGGNTEAFFGQGTRLTVV.

The chain uses TRBV2 and TRBJ2-7, with 9 bases aligning to TRBD1. Trimming removed 6 bases from V and 4 bases from J; junction bases left unmatched: 7. The CDR3 is 14 residues long. Per germline, CDR1 SNHLY and CDR2 FYNNEI. This CDR3 reads CASSGGQGGYEQYF. The DNA for the CDR3 is TGTGCCAGCAGCGGGGGACAGGGAGGGTACGAGCAGTACTTC.

Turning to this clone: The junction shows a germline mismatch at one end, possibly a read error. The rearrangement joins TRBV5-1 to TRBJ2-2, with TRBD1 identical over 10 bases. The CDR3 totals 18 residues. The germline CDR1 and CDR2 sequences are SGHRS and YFSETQ. The CDR3 bases are TGCGCCAGCAGCCCTTTCCCCGGACAGGGGGTCAACACCGGGGGGCTGTTTTTT. Its protein is CASSPFPGQGVNTGGLFF.

This chain uses TRBV2 with TRBJ2-2; 7 bases line up with TRBD1. Germline CDR1 SNHLY, CDR2 FYNNEI. J gave up 1 base and V 2 bases, and 4 bases lay outside the gene matches. CDR3 size: 16 residues. CDR3 nucleotides: TGTGCCAGCAGTGAATCGGGACAGATGAACACCGGGGAGCTGTTTTTT. This encodes CASSESGQMNTGELFF.

The chain uses TRBV6-6 and TRBJ2-7, with D possibly being TRBD2 (6 bases). The CDR3 contains 14 residues. The germline gives CDR1 MNHNY, CDR2 SVGAGI (reference sequence). The ends were cut back, 6 bases at V and 2 bases at J, with 14 bases in the middle. In nucleotides, the CDR3 is TGTGCCAGCAGGTCCTCGGGGGAGACCTACGAGCAGTACTTC. This encodes CASRSSGETYEQYF.

The chain couples TRBV7-9 to TRBJ2-1; 7 bases are shared with TRBD2. The V gene end was trimmed by 2 bases and the J gene end by 3 bases; junction bases not matched to a gene: 4. CDR1 is SEHNR and CDR2 is FQNEAQ in the germline V gene (reference sequence). This CDR3 is built from 15 residues. For the CDR3, the DNA is TGTGCCAGCAGCTTAAGGCGGGAGAGCTACAATGAGCAGTTCTTC. This gives the protein CASSLRRESYNEQFF.

The CDR3 spells CASSFDRDSQYF. The CDR3 DNA reads as TGTGCCAGCAGCTTCGACAGGGACTCCCAGTACTTC. The chain recombines TRBV13 with TRBJ2-5; D is perhaps TRBD1 (7 bases). Deletions cut 3 bases from V and 9 bases from J, with 11 bases between. The CDR3 is made up of 12 amino acids. Germline V gene data show CDR1 as PRHDT and CDR2 as FYEKMQ (reference sequence).

This chain connects TRBV28 to TRBJ2-3; 7 bases fit TRBD1. V lost 4 bases, J lost 3 bases, and 4 bases stayed unmatched. The CDR3 is 14 amino acids. Germline CDR1 and CDR2: MDHEN and SYDVKM. DNA for the CDR3: TGTGCCAGCAGTTGGGGACAGACGACAGATACGCAGTATTTT. This gives the protein CASSWGQTTDTQYF.

The rearrangement uses TRBV11-2 and TRBJ2-7; 7 positions match TRBD2. In germline, CDR1 is SGHAT, CDR2 FQNNGV. The CDR3 is 15 residues long. V dropped 5 bases and J dropped 0; count of bases not matched to a gene: 7. Written as DNA, the CDR3 is TGTGCCAGCAGCAGCTCACTAGCGACCTCCTACGAGCAGTACTTC. This sequence encodes CASSSSLATSYEQYF. The full variable domain, with the rest looked up from reference TRBV11-2 and TRBJ2-7, is EAGVAQSPRYKIIEKRQSVAFWCNPISGHATLYWYQQILGQGPKLLIQFQNNGVVDDSQLPKDRFSAERLKGVDSTLKIQPAKLEDSAVYLCASSSSLATSYEQYFGPGTRLTVT.